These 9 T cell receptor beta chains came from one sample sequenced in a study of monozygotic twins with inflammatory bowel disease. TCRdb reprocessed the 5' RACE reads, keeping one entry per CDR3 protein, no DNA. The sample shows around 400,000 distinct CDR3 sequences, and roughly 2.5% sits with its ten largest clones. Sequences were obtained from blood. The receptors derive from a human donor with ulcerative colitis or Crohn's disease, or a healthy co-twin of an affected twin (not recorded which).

CDR3 amino acids: CASSSVGSANNEQFF. This rearrangement joins TRBV7-9 to TRBJ2-1; TCRdb gives TRBD2 as the D gene, but with no DNA this cannot be confirmed. The CDR3 runs to 15 residues. Germline V gives CDR1 SEHNR, CDR2 FQNEAQ (reference sequence).

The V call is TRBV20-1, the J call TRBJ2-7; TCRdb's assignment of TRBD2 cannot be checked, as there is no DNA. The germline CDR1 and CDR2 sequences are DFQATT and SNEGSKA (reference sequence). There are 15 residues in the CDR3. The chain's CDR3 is CSARNSGGIAYEQYF.

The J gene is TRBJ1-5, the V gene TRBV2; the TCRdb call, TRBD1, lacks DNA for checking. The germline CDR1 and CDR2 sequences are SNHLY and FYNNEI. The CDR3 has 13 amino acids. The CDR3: CASKLDRGQPQHF.

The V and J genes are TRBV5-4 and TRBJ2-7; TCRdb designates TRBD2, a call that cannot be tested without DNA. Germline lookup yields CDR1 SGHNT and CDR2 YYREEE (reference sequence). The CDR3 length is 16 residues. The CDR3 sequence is CASSDYGTSGPYEQYF.

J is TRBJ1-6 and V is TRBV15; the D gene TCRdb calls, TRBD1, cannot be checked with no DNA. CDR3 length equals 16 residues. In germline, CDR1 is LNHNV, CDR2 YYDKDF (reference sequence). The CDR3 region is CATSNRGVTVESPLHF.

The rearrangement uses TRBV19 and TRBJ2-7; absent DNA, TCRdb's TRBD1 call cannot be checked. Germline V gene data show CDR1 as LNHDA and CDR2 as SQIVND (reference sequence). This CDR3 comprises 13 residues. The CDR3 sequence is CASSIIPGYEQYF.

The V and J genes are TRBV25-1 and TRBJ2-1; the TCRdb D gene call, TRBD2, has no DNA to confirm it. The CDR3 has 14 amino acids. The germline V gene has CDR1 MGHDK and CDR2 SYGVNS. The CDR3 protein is CASRSSGRTYEQFF.

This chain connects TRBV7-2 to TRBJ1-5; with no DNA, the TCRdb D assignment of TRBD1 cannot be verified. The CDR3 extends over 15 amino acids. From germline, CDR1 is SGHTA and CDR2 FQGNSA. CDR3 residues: CASSLESGSNQPQHF.

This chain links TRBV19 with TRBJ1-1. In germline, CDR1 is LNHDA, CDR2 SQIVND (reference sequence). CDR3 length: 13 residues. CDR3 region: CASSMEGTTEAFF.